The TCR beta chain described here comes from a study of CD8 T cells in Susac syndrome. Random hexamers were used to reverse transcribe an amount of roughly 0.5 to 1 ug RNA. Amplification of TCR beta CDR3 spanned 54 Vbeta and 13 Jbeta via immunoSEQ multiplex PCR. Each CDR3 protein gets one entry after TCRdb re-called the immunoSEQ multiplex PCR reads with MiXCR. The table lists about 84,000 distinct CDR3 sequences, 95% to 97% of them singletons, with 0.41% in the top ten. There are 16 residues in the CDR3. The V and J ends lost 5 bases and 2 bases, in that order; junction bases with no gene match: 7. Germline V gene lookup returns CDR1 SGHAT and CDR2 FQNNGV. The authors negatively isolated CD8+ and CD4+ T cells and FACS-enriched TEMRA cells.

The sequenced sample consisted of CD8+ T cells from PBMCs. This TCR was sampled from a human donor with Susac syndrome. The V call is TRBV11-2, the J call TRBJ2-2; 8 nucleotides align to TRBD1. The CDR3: CASSPIRGPNTGELFF. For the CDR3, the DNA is TGTGCCAGCAGCCCGATCAGGGGGCCTAACACCGGGGAGCTGTTTTTT.